The clone carrying this T cell receptor beta chain was seen at least ten times. The antigen remains unidentified. The sample belongs to a study of CD8 T cells in ankylosing spondylitis. Points from the study as a whole: Blood of patients with ankylosing spondylitis appeared to be characterized by a TCR beta motif of several highly homologous variants.

It was by quantitative 5'-RACE with molecular barcodes that TCR beta libraries were made. TCRdb reprocessed the 5' RACE reads via MiXCR and lists one record per CDR3 protein. The sample has 69,000 or so distinct CDR3 sequences, roughly 5.2% seen once; the top ten hold over 2%. Specimen: blood, either unsorted or a sorted T cell fraction (not recorded which). The TCR was taken from a male donor with ankylosing spondylitis or in good health (not recorded which).

The CDR3 coding sequence is TGCAGTGCTAGACTCGCTAGCGGGGGGGCTGGTGAGCAGTTCTTC. This translates into CSARLASGGAGEQFF. The rearrangement uses TRBV20-1 and TRBJ2-1; TRBD2 matches 12 bases. V lost 2 bases to trimming and J lost 9 bases; unmatched junction nucleotides: 8. The CDR3 runs 15 residues. Germline V gives CDR1 DFQATT, CDR2 SNEGSKA (reference sequence).